This T cell receptor (beta chain) was captured in a study of blood T cells in healthy people across ages. The authors ran a second PCR of roughly 6 to 12 cycles using a sample-barcoded 5' primer and a J-beta primer mix. TCRdb reprocessed the 5' RACE reads via MiXCR and lists one record per CDR3 protein. The sample shows 1.5 million to 2 million distinct CDR3 sequences, about 39% of them seen only once. Staff drew around 10 milliliters of peripheral blood from each donor. Deletions cut 1 base from V and 13 bases from J, with 19 bases between. The CDR3 contains 14 residues. Germline V gene data show CDR1 as LNHNV and CDR2 as YYDKDF (reference sequence).

The receptor was isolated from a human donor in good health. The sequencing input was blood. The gene calls are TRBV15 and TRBJ1-1; D gene unclear. For the CDR3, the DNA is TGTGCCACCAGCAGAGTAAGGGCAGACTTCGGGAGTTTCTTT. Translating it yields CATSRVRADFGSFF. The full variable domain, completed using reference TRBV15 and TRBJ1-1, is DAMVIQNPRYQVTQFGKPVTLSCSQTLNHNVMYWYQQKSSQAPKLLFHYYDKDFNNEADTPDNFQSRRPNTSFCFLDIRSPGLGDTAMYLCATSRVRADFGSFFGQGTRLTVV.